Reported below is one T cell receptor (beta chain). This sample was taken from a study of blood T cells in healthy people across ages. Using a J-beta primer mix together with a sample-barcoded 5' primer, a second PCR was run for roughly 6 to 12 cycles. TCRdb fed the 5' RACE reads into MiXCR, producing one record per CDR3 protein. The repertoire includes about 730,000 distinct CDR3 sequences, around 46% of them detected once, and approximately 22% sits in the top ten. V lost 4 bases, J lost 9 bases, and 8 bases stayed unmatched. The CDR3 covers 15 residues. Germline CDR1 and CDR2: LGHDT and YNNKEL (reference sequence).

The sequence was obtained from a woman aged 55-69 years in good health. The sample taken for sequencing was blood. The gene calls are TRBV3-1 and TRBJ1-6; 8 nucleotides line up with TRBD1. CDR3 coding DNA: TGTGCCAGCAGCCCCTCGACAGGGGTCACTTCACCCCTCCACTTT. It specifies CASSPSTGVTSPLHF.